The 20 T cell receptor beta chains listed next were all sequenced from one sample in a study of T cell responses to AZD1222 COVID-19 vaccine. TCRdb's table, derived via immunoSEQ multiplex PCR, lists solely in-frame clones and lacks some. The sample records under 150,000 clones, 85% to 95% being singletons. The sequences come from peripheral blood, collected on day 0 of AZD1222 vaccination. These receptors originate from an adult in good health.

The J gene is TRBJ1-1, the V gene TRBV5-6; possibly TRBD1 for D (5 bases). V lost 5 bases and J 5 bases, leaving 10 bases between the germline ends. This CDR3 region has 12 residues. Germline values: CDR1 SGHDT, CDR2 YYEEEE. The CDR3 nucleotides read TGTGCCAGCAGGGAACGGGGGACTGAAGCTTTCTTT. Encoded protein: CASRERGTEAFF.

The chain combines TRBV19 with TRBJ2-1, with 12 bases that match TRBD2. The CDR3 has 14 residues. V lost 7 bases, J lost 9 bases, and 7 bases stayed unmatched. Germline CDR1 reads LNHDA; CDR2 reads SQIVND (reference sequence). CDR3 residues: CASTGTSGSSEQFF. The CDR3 DNA reads as TGTGCCAGTACGGGGACTAGCGGGTCCTCTGAGCAGTTCTTC.

The chain has TRBV30 and TRBJ2-3; D possibly corresponds to TRBD1 (6 bases). This CDR3 has 13 residues. Germline-derived CDR1 and CDR2 are GTSNPN and SVGIG (reference sequence). The CDR3 protein is CALGGLAPGTQYF. CDR3 sequence (DNA): TGTGCGCTTGGGGGCCTCGCACCCGGTACGCAGTATTTT.

This chain uses TRBV15 with TRBJ1-2; possible D gene TRBD1, 6 bases. Germline CDR1 LNHNV, CDR2 YYDKDF (reference sequence). With 6 bases removed from V and 7 bases from J, the gap between germline ends came to 15 bases. The CDR3 runs 13 residues. Written as DNA, the CDR3 is TGTGCCACCAGGGCACAGGGCCTGAGTGGCTACACCTTC. Translating gives CATRAQGLSGYTF.

V is TRBV27 and J is TRBJ1-6; D is unclear. Germline lookup yields CDR1 MNHEY and CDR2 SMNVEV (reference sequence). V lost 2 bases and J 9 bases, leaving 20 bases between the germline ends. The CDR3 has 17 amino acids. This chain's CDR3 is CASSLAGIRQSSSPLHF. CDR3 DNA: TGTGCCAGCAGTTTAGCCGGGATCCGACAATCTAGTTCACCCCTCCACTTT.

The chain combines TRBV5-1 with TRBJ2-5, with 11 bases matching TRBD1. Germline lookup yields CDR1 SGHRS and CDR2 YFSETQ. Trimming cost V 4 bases and J 2 bases; bases outside gene matches: 4. The CDR3 totals 15 residues. The CDR3 coding sequence is TGCGCCAGCAGCCACGGGGACAGGGGGCAAGAGACCCAGTACTTC. Protein product: CASSHGDRGQETQYF.

Note on this clone: Sequence at one end of the junction differs from germline and may be a read error. This rearrangement joins TRBV7-7 to TRBJ2-7, with 7 positions matching TRBD2. This CDR3 is 14 amino acids long. Per the germline V gene, CDR1 is SSHAT and CDR2 is FNYEAQ (reference sequence). CDR3 amino acids: CASSLGGTNYEQYF. In nucleotides, the CDR3 is TGTGCTAGCAGCTTAGGCGGGACTAATTACGAGCAGTACTTC.

The V call is TRBV7-9, the J call TRBJ1-5; 7 bases are shared with TRBD1. V dropped 1 base and J dropped 7; count of bases not matched to a gene: 1. The CDR3 loop spans 13 amino acids. Germline lookup yields CDR1 SEHNR and CDR2 FQNEAQ (reference sequence). The CDR3 bases are TGTGCCAGCAGCTTAGGACAGGGCCAGCCCCAGCATTTT. Its protein product is CASSLGQGQPQHF.

This clone was detected only a few times. This rearrangement joins TRBV6-1 to TRBJ1-6, with TRBD1 identical over 8 bases. Germline CDR1 reads MNHNS; CDR2 reads SASEGT. Trimming cost V 3 bases and J 8 bases; bases outside gene matches: 6. This CDR3 contains 15 residues. CDR3 DNA sequence: TGTGCCAGCAGTGACCTTACAGGGGGGGATTCACCCCTCCACTTT. The encoded protein is CASSDLTGGDSPLHF.

The table lists this clone with a count of one. V and J are TRBV18 and TRBJ2-4; perhaps TRBD2 as D (5 bases). Germline-derived CDR1 and CDR2 are KGHSH and LQKENI. V dropped 6 bases and J dropped 7 bases, with 16 bases sitting between them. This CDR3 has 14 residues. DNA for the CDR3: TGTGCCAGCTCCCAAGGAGGCTCGATTAACATTCAGTACTTC. Translation gives CASSQGGSINIQYF.

This CDR3 is CASSLTPTGGGTEAFF. CDR3 DNA sequence: TGTGCCAGCAGCTTAACCCCAACAGGGGGGGGCACTGAAGCTTTCTTT. The chain has TRBV7-3 and TRBJ1-1, with 8 bases lining up with TRBD1. CDR1 and CDR2 (germline): SGHTA, FQGTGA. This CDR3 contains 16 residues. The ends lost 0 bases at V and 4 bases at J; junction bases unmatched: 7.

The chain has TRBV28 and TRBJ1-6; a weak D match, TRBD1 (5 bases). V lost 2 bases and J 10 bases, leaving 12 bases between the germline ends. The CDR3 is 14 residues long. Germline values: CDR1 MDHEN, CDR2 SYDVKM. CDR3 protein: CASSLMIKGSPLHF. The CDR3 DNA reads as TGTGCCAGCAGTTTAATGATAAAGGGGTCACCCCTCCACTTT.

The rearrangement joins TRBV5-1 to TRBJ2-7; no clear D gene. V was trimmed by 0 bases and J by 4 bases, leaving 8 bases between them. The germline gives CDR1 SGHRS, CDR2 YFSETQ. The CDR3 is 13 residues long. The CDR3 DNA reads TGCGCCAGCAGCTTGGAATTAGCATACGAGCAGTACTTC. Encoded protein: CASSLELAYEQYF.

The chain carries TRBV24-1 and TRBJ2-1; TRBD2 matches at 13 bases. CDR3 size: 18 residues. V dropped 5 bases and J dropped 7; count of bases not matched to a gene: 13. Germline V gene data show CDR1 as KGHDR and CDR2 as SFDVKD. The CDR3 nucleotides are TGTGCCACCAGTGGCAGGGGGGAGACTAGCGGGAGGTTGAATGAGCAGTTCTTC. Translated, it gives CATSGRGETSGRLNEQFF.

The chain combines TRBV15 with TRBJ2-3, with unresolved D. The ends were cut back, 0 bases at V and 1 base at J, with 17 bases in the middle. CDR3 length equals 18 residues. Germline CDR1 reads LNHNV; CDR2 reads YYDKDF (reference sequence). The CDR3 region is CATSRDLNLASGTDTQYF. The CDR3 coding sequence is TGTGCCACCAGCAGAGATCTAAACCTCGCGTCTGGCACAGATACGCAGTATTTT.

CDR3 residues: CASSQEAGMAEEFQGYTF. The CDR3 coding sequence is TGTGCCAGCAGCCAAGAGGCTGGGATGGCGGAAGAGTTTCAGGGCTACACCTTC. This chain links TRBV4-2 with TRBJ1-2; D ambiguous. Germline V gene sequence: CDR1 LGHNA, CDR2 YNFKEQ. Trimming took off 0 bases at V and 8 bases at J, with 25 bases between the two ends. The CDR3 is 18 amino acids.

This rearrangement joins TRBV6-5 to TRBJ1-2; the D gene is possibly TRBD1 (5 bases). CDR3 size: 14 residues. Germline V gives CDR1 MNHEY, CDR2 SVGAGI. The ends were cut back, 0 bases at V and 4 bases at J, with 9 bases in the middle. DNA of the CDR3: TGTGCCAGCAGTTACTCGTGGGGGATCTATGGCTACACCTTC. As protein: CASSYSWGIYGYTF.

This chain joins TRBV7-3 and TRBJ2-1; no clear D gene. There are 14 residues in the CDR3. Trimming shortened V by 3 bases and J by 2 bases, and 8 bases separated the two germline ends. The germline V gene encodes CDR1 SGHTA and CDR2 FQGTGA. CDR3 residues: CASSFPGPYNEQFF. DNA of the CDR3: TGTGCCAGCAGCTTCCCGGGTCCCTACAATGAGCAGTTCTTC.

The chain combines TRBV18 with TRBJ1-2, with D possibly being TRBD1 (5 bases). Between the trimmed V and J ends, which lost 0 bases and 8 bases, there was a span of 10 bases. This CDR3 contains 13 residues. Germline lookup yields CDR1 KGHSH and CDR2 LQKENI. Written as DNA, the CDR3 is TGTGCCAGCTCACCACCAGGGACGAGAGGCTACACCTTC. As protein: CASSPPGTRGYTF.

The rearrangement links TRBV19 to TRBJ2-1; TRBD2 might be the D (6 bases). The germline V and J ends were trimmed by 1 base and 3 bases, with 13 bases remaining between them. This CDR3 has 16 amino acids. CDR1 and CDR2 from the germline V gene are LNHDA and SQIVND (reference sequence). In DNA, the CDR3 is TGTGCCAGTAGTATAGGAAGCGGGTTGGACTACAATGAGCAGTTCTTC. It codes for CASSIGSGLDYNEQFF.